These 13 T cell receptor beta chains were sequenced from one sample in a study of OX40 agonist ivuxolimab in advanced cancers. Here immunoSEQ multiplex PCR was the method, and the copy in TCRdb shows in-frame clones only, minus some. Among 130,000 or so clones, about 93% were seen once, and the ten largest hold 1%. Sequenced here: CD4+ or CD8+ T cells sorted from blood, sampled in a trial of the OX40 agonist ivuxolimab. These receptors all come from an adult with an advanced solid tumor such as melanoma, head and neck, liver or kidney cancer.

This chain joins TRBV9 and TRBJ2-5; unclear D gene. The CDR3 consists of 15 residues. Germline loops: CDR1 SGDLS, CDR2 YYNGEE. The V end was cut by 0 bases, the J end by 1 base, with 10 bases between. This CDR3 reads CASSVAPESQETQYF. In nucleotides, the CDR3 is TGTGCCAGCAGCGTAGCTCCGGAAAGCCAAGAGACCCAGTACTTC.

The J gene is TRBJ1-2, the V gene TRBV7-2, with 7 bases fitting TRBD1. The CDR3 totals 16 residues. Germline CDR1 is SGHTA and CDR2 is FQGNSA. The trim removed 6 bases at V and 3 bases at J, leaving 13 bases unmatched. The chain's CDR3 is CASSQYRGGRDYGYTF. The CDR3 bases are TGTGCCAGCAGTCAATACAGGGGTGGGAGAGACTATGGCTACACCTTC. The variable domain in full, completed from reference TRBV7-2 and TRBJ1-2, reads GAGVSQSPSNKVTEKGKDVELRCDPISGHTALYWYRQSLGQGLEFLIYFQGNSAPDKSGLPSDRFSAERTGGSVSTLTIQRTQQEDSAVYLCASSQYRGGRDYGYTFGSGTRLTVV.

The chain combines TRBV5-6 with TRBJ2-7; no definite D call. CDR3 length equals 15 residues. Germline CDR1 reads SGHDT; CDR2 reads YYEEEE. The V end was cut by 0 bases, the J end by 0 bases, with 10 bases between. The CDR3 DNA follows: TGTGCCAGCAGCTTGGGTGGAGTGATCTCCTACGAGCAGTACTTC. This translates into CASSLGGVISYEQYF.

The chain combines TRBV11-2 with TRBJ2-5, with 11 bases lining up with TRBD2. V lost 1 base and J lost 4; bases outside the gene matches: 8. Germline CDR1 and CDR2: SGHAT and FQNNGV. CDR3 length: 17 amino acids. CDR3 nucleotide sequence: TGTGCCAGCAGCTTAGGAACTAGCGGGAGAAGAGGAGAGACCCAGTACTTC. Amino acids: CASSLGTSGRRGETQYF.

The V and J genes are TRBV11-3 and TRBJ1-4; D ambiguous. In germline, CDR1 is SGHNT, CDR2 YENEEA. This CDR3 comprises 13 residues. The V end was cut by 0 bases, the J end by 14 bases, with 13 bases between. The CDR3 is CASSLDGPFPLFF. CDR3 DNA: TGTGCCAGCAGCTTAGATGGCCCTTTCCCCCTGTTTTTT.

This clone occurred a few times. The CDR3 region is CASSLGSNQPQHF. The CDR3 coding sequence is TGTGCCAGCAGTTTAGGCAGCAATCAGCCCCAGCATTTT. The chain joins TRBV28 to TRBJ1-5; D not resolved. This CDR3 has 13 residues. V dropped 2 bases and J dropped 1 base, with 3 bases sitting between them. Germline V gives CDR1 MDHEN, CDR2 SYDVKM.

The chain recombines TRBV21-1 with TRBJ2-2; TRBD2, the table's D call, was not compared with the DNA. TRBV21-1 is designated a pseudogene. The CDR3 extends over 17 amino acids. The CDR3 region is CASSKVPGLTNTGELFF. DNA of the CDR3: TGTGCCAGCAGCAAAGTCCCGGGACTCACGAACACCGGGGAGCTGTTTTTT.

V usage is TRBV7-9 and J usage is TRBJ2-2; D gene uncertain. CDR1 SEHNR and CDR2 FQNEAQ come from the germline V gene (reference sequence). The CDR3 covers 13 residues. The ends were cut back, 5 bases at V and 1 base at J, with 5 bases in the middle. The CDR3 sequence: CASSAMNTGELFF. The DNA for the CDR3 is TGTGCCAGCAGCGCTATGAACACCGGGGAGCTGTTTTTT.

The chain couples TRBV19 to TRBJ2-3, with D possibly matching TRBD1 (6 bases). Germline CDR1 is LNHDA and CDR2 is SQIVND (reference sequence). V dropped 5 bases and J dropped 2 bases, with 14 bases sitting between them. The CDR3 runs to 15 residues. The chain's CDR3 is CASSLRDKPTDTQYF. The CDR3 DNA reads TGTGCCAGTAGTCTCCGGGACAAACCCACAGATACGCAGTATTTT.

This clone was picked up one time. The chain carries TRBV12-5 and TRBJ2-7; 8 bases map to TRBD2. Germline values: CDR1 LGHNT, CDR2 FRNRAP. The CDR3 runs to 17 residues. The J segment lost 6 bases and the V segment lost 4 bases, leaving 17 bases of the junction unmatched. The CDR3 region is CASGSGSLGRGVSEQYF. CDR3 DNA: TGTGCTAGTGGTTCAGGGTCGTTGGGGCGGGGGGTTTCCGAGCAGTACTTC.

The V call is TRBV28, the J call TRBJ2-3, with D unresolved. The germline gives CDR1 MDHEN, CDR2 SYDVKM. This CDR3 spans 12 amino acids. V was cut by 8 bases and J by 4 bases, with 10 bases left in between. CDR3: CASFKHADTQYF. CDR3 nucleotides: TGTGCCAGCTTTAAACACGCAGATACGCAGTATTTT.

This clone has only a few counts. The V and J genes are TRBV10-1 and TRBJ1-2, with no clear D. This CDR3 is 13 amino acids long. Germline CDR1 WNHNN, CDR2 SYGVQD (reference sequence). Trimming removed 2 bases from V and 4 bases from J, with 8 bases in between. The CDR3 DNA reads as TGCGCCAGCAGTGAGGCCTCCAGCTATGGCTACACCTTC. Its protein product is CASSEASSYGYTF.

Details on this clone: Relative to the germline gene, one junction end is altered; a read error may explain this. In the same sample, other DNA sequences code for this CDR3. This sequence joins TRBV27 and TRBJ2-3, with D hard to call. The CDR3 is 15 amino acids. Germline V lookup: CDR1 MNHEY, CDR2 SMNVEV (reference sequence). The CDR3, as DNA: TGCGCCAGCAGCCCTGCCCGACGGAGCACAGATACGCAGTATTTT. Amino acid sequence: CASSPARRSTDTQYF.